The next 29 T cell receptor beta chains were all read from a single sample in a study of metastatic and nonmetastatic thyroid tumors. Patients were all untreated before their thyroid surgery. TCRdb reprocessed the PCR reads via MiXCR. The sample holds 12,000 or so clones, under 30% seen once. The sample comprised adjacent normal tissue. The receptors derive from a male donor with papillary thyroid cancer or a benign thyroid nodule (not recorded which). Some clones in this sample may be carry-over from other donors' samples.

J is TRBJ1-1 and V is TRBV5-1, with D possibly matching TRBD1 (5 bases). Trimming cost V 4 bases and J 0 bases, with 16 bases left between them. This CDR3 is built from 16 residues. Per germline, CDR1 SGHRS and CDR2 YFSETQ. The CDR3 sequence: CASSPGEGRMNTEAFF. The CDR3 nucleotides read TGCGCCAGCAGCCCTGGAGAGGGGAGGATGAACACTGAAGCTTTCTTT.

J is TRBJ2-6 and V is TRBV4-1, with D unresolved. Germline CDR1 and CDR2: MGHRA and YSYEKL. Trimming left V 5 bases short and J 0 bases short, with 8 bases between. The CDR3 has 15 residues. CDR3 residues: CASSGQDSGANVLTF. In DNA form, the CDR3 reads TGCGCCAGCAGCGGCCAGGACTCTGGGGCCAACGTCCTGACTTTC.

This clone is categorized as medium-sized. The V call is TRBV12-3 or TRBV12-4, the J call TRBJ1-1; D is unclear. V shed 2 bases and J shed 3 bases, with 13 bases lying between them. This CDR3 has 15 residues. The CDR3 region has the DNA TGTGCCAGCAGTTTATTCTCCCCGTCCGACACTGAAGCTTTCTTT. It codes for CASSLFSPSDTEAFF.

A few counts support this clone. The chain recombines TRBV2 with TRBJ1-2, with D unclear. From germline, CDR1 is SNHLY and CDR2 FYNNEI. V lost 7 bases to trimming and J lost 7 bases, with 16 bases between them. The CDR3 sequence is 13 residues long. DNA for the CDR3: TGTGCCAGCACGGTAGTCGGAGAGGGTGGCTACACCTTC. Translation: CASTVVGEGGYTF. Based on the CDR3 plus reference TRBV2 and TRBJ1-2, the full variable domain is EPEVTQTPSHQVTQMGQEVILRCVPISNHLYFYWYRQILGQKVEFLVSFYNNEISEKSEIFDDQFSVERPDGSNFTLKIRSTKLEDSAMYFCASTVVGEGGYTFGSGTRLTVV.

This clone is medium-sized in the sample. The gene calls are TRBV9 and TRBJ2-3; 8 bases are shared with TRBD2. CDR1 and CDR2 (germline): SGDLS, YYNGEE. The V gene end was trimmed by 4 bases and the J gene end by 0 bases; junction bases not matched to a gene: 7. This CDR3 has 16 residues. The CDR3 spells CASSRSGSWSTDTQYF. In DNA, the CDR3 is TGTGCCAGCAGCAGAAGCGGGAGCTGGAGCACAGATACGCAGTATTTT.

This rearrangement joins TRBV27 to TRBJ2-3; D is uncertain. V lost 4 bases, J lost 4 bases, and 3 bases lay in between. Germline-derived CDR1 and CDR2 are MNHEY and SMNVEV (reference sequence). CDR3 length equals 11 residues. The CDR3 here is CASSSPDTQYF. CDR3 nucleotide sequence: TGTGCCAGCAGTTCCCCAGATACGCAGTATTTT.

The sample holds a few counts of this clone. The genes are TRBV6-1 and TRBJ1-2, with 8 bases lining up with TRBD1. CDR1 and CDR2 from the germline V gene are MNHNS and SASEGT. The CDR3 loop spans 14 amino acids. The J segment lost 5 bases and the V segment lost 6 bases, leaving 8 bases of the junction unmatched. CDR3 amino acids: CASRIQQGGYGYTF. CDR3 nucleotides: TGTGCCAGCAGGATACAACAGGGGGGATATGGCTACACCTTC.

This clone showed up just a few times. This rearrangement joins TRBV13 to TRBJ1-1; D call uncertain. In germline, CDR1 is PRHDT, CDR2 FYEKMQ (reference sequence). Trimming took 5 bases from V and 1 from J, leaving 8 bases between them. The CDR3 runs to 13 residues. The CDR3 reads CASSPEENTEAFF. DNA for the CDR3: TGTGCCAGCAGCCCCGAAGAGAACACTGAAGCTTTCTTT.

This clone was seen a handful of times. The rearrangement links TRBV27 to TRBJ2-1, with TRBD2 identical over 10 bases. The V segment lost 4 bases and the J segment 10 bases; nucleotides outside the gene matches: 22. The CDR3 is made up of 19 amino acids. CDR1 and CDR2 from the germline V gene are MNHEY and SMNVEV (reference sequence). CDR3 sequence reads: CASSSPTKSTSGWEEEQFF. CDR3 bases: TGTGCCAGCAGTTCTCCAACCAAATCGACTAGCGGGTGGGAAGAGGAGCAGTTCTTC.

The gene calls are TRBV18 and TRBJ1-2, with TRBD1 identical over 9 bases. This CDR3 contains 17 residues. The germline V gene has CDR1 KGHSH and CDR2 LQKENI. V lost 0 bases and J lost 7; bases outside the gene matches: 12. This CDR3 reads CASSPPSSMGTGRGYTF. In DNA, the CDR3 is TGTGCCAGCTCACCACCGTCATCCATGGGGACAGGGCGTGGCTACACCTTC.

V gene TRBV7-8 combines with J gene TRBJ2-1, with a possible D match to TRBD1 (5 bases). CDR1 SGHVS and CDR2 FQNEAQ come from the germline V gene. V lost 2 bases and J 1 base, leaving 9 bases between the germline ends. The CDR3 runs 15 residues. In nucleotides, the CDR3 is TGTGCCAGCAGCTTATCTGCAGGGTCCTACAATGAGCAGTTCTTC. This gives the protein CASSLSAGSYNEQFF. Looking up the rest from reference TRBV7-8 and TRBJ2-1 gives the full variable domain: GAGVSQSPRYKVAKRGQDVALRCDPISGHVSLFWYQQALGQGPEFLTYFQNEAQLDKSGLPSDRFFAERPEGSVSTLKIQRTQQEDSAVYLCASSLSAGSYNEQFFGPGTRLTVL.

This clone was picked up a small number of times. This rearrangement joins TRBV30 to TRBJ1-2; no clear D. Trimming cost V 3 bases and J 8 bases, with 7 bases left between them. This CDR3 is 10 amino acids long. Germline V gives CDR1 GTSNPN, CDR2 SVGIG (reference sequence). The CDR3 is CAWRAVGYTF. DNA for the CDR3: TGTGCCTGGAGGGCGGTGGGCTACACCTTC.

The chain carries TRBV12-3 or TRBV12-4 and TRBJ1-2; TRBD1 might be the D (6 bases). V was clipped by 6 bases and J by 1 base, with 15 bases between them. This CDR3 is 15 amino acids long. The CDR3 is CASRPGTNHNYGYTF. CDR3 nucleotide sequence: TGTGCCAGCAGACCCGGGACAAACCATAACTATGGCTACACCTTC.

The rearrangement uses TRBV11-1 and TRBJ2-3; D may be TRBD2 (6 bases). Germline lookup yields CDR1 SGHAT and CDR2 FQDESV (reference sequence). CDR3 length: 17 amino acids. V lost 5 bases and J lost 2, with 20 bases in between. The CDR3 spells CASSHLAAGTFTDTQYF. CDR3 nucleotide sequence: TGTGCCAGCAGCCATCTTGCTGCGGGGACCTTCACAGATACGCAGTATTTT.

This clone has a single count. The gene calls are TRBV20-1 and TRBJ1-1; 7 nucleotides match TRBD1. Germline V gives CDR1 DFQATT, CDR2 SNEGSKA (reference sequence). The V segment lost 8 bases and the J segment 5 bases; nucleotides outside the gene matches: 8. The CDR3 is 12 residues long. The CDR3 DNA reads TGCAGTCCATCCAGGGGGTGGACTGAAGCTTTCTTT. It codes for CSPSRGWTEAFF.

The chain employs TRBV20-1 and TRBJ1-5; perhaps TRBD1 as D (5 bases). Germline CDR1 and CDR2: DFQATT and SNEGSKA (reference sequence). This CDR3 is 16 amino acids long. Trimming cost V 2 bases and J 0 bases, with 14 bases left between them. The CDR3 coding sequence is TGCAGTGCTAGATACTCCGGGGCCAATAGCAATCAGCCCCAGCATTTT. It codes for CSARYSGANSNQPQHF.

This clone was seen only a few times. It is likely a read error, because the conserved phenylalanine at the end of the CDR3 is missing. Because the CDR3's place on the DNA is in doubt, the DNA is left out and the CDR3 is given as listed by TCRdb. The gene calls are TRBV11-3 and TRBJ2-7; whether TRBD1, the table's D call, matches the DNA was not checked. From its first to its last residue, the CDR3 has 8 amino acids. Looked up from germline, CDR1 is SGHNT and CDR2 is YENEEA. The CDR3 loop is CASQPVAR.

By share, this clone counts as medium-sized. The V call is TRBV19, the J call TRBJ2-1; TRBD2 matches 11 bases. The CDR3 has 15 amino acids. With V trimmed by 6 bases and J by 5 bases, 6 bases remained unmatched. Per the germline V gene, CDR1 is LNHDA and CDR2 is SQIVND (reference sequence). In DNA form, the CDR3 reads TGTGCCAGTAGGACACTAGCGGGGGAACACAATGAGCAGTTCTTC. Its translation: CASRTLAGEHNEQFF.

By its share, this clone is medium-sized (0.01 to 0.1%). The chain carries TRBV4-1 and TRBJ2-1; 9 bases are a match to TRBD2. Germline CDR1 is MGHRA and CDR2 is YSYEKL. After removal of 1 base from V and 5 bases from J, the junction contained 9 bases not matched to a gene. CDR3 length equals 17 residues. The CDR3 loop reads CASSQGSSGRLDNEQFF. CDR3 DNA: TGCGCCAGCAGCCAAGGGTCGAGCGGGAGGCTCGACAATGAGCAGTTCTTC.

This clone is labeled medium-sized. V is TRBV6-1 and J is TRBJ1-2; 9 nucleotides match TRBD1. This CDR3 contains 16 residues. CDR1 and CDR2 (germline): MNHNS, SASEGT. J gave up 8 bases and V 0 bases, and 10 bases lay outside the gene matches. The CDR3 region is CASSEARDRALRGYTF. As DNA, the CDR3 is TGTGCCAGCAGTGAAGCACGGGACAGGGCTCTGAGGGGCTACACCTTC.

This chain connects TRBV12-3 or TRBV12-4 to TRBJ2-1; 7 bases agree with TRBD2. The end of the DNA fits TRBJ2-7 better, so the J call may be wrong. CDR3 length: 14 residues. This CDR3 reads CASSFGLGGYEQYF. In nucleotides, the CDR3 is TGTGCCAGCAGTTTTGGGCTGGGGGGGTACGAGCAGTACTTC.

Note on this clone: The junction does not match germline at one end; this may be a read error. The V gene is TRBV7-8, the J gene TRBJ1-2, with D tentatively TRBD1 (6 bases). The CDR3 sequence is 13 residues long. CDR1 is SGHVS and CDR2 is FQNEAQ in the germline V gene. CDR3: CATSPRGVYGYTF. CDR3 nucleotide sequence: TGTGCCACCAGCCCTAGGGGGGTCTATGGCTACACCTTC.

This chain joins TRBV30 and TRBJ1-2; D possibly corresponds to TRBD1 (6 bases). CDR1 is GTSNPN, CDR2 SVGIG, per germline (reference sequence). The CDR3 loop spans 11 amino acids. Trimming left V 4 bases short and J 11 bases short, with 14 bases between. The CDR3 bases are TGTGCCTGGAAGATTCCAGGGGCGTACACCTTC. Its protein product is CAWKIPGAYTF.

About this clone: A much larger clone sits a single nucleotide away, making a read error possible. This sequence joins TRBV20-1 and TRBJ2-2; D is possibly TRBD2 (5 bases). This CDR3 comprises 17 residues. The germline V and J ends were trimmed by 0 bases and 1 base, with 15 bases remaining between them. Germline V gives CDR1 DFQATT, CDR2 SNEGSKA (reference sequence). CDR3 sequence (DNA): TGCAGTGCTAGAGAGTTGGGAGCGTGCAGGAACACCGGGGAGCTGTTTTTT. Translation: CSARELGACRNTGELFF.

This clone qualifies as medium-sized. The chain uses TRBV20-1 and TRBJ1-3, with a weak D call TRBD1 (6 bases). Germline V lookup: CDR1 DFQATT, CDR2 SNEGSKA (reference sequence). Between the trimmed V and J ends, which lost 0 bases and 7 bases, there was a span of 19 bases. The CDR3 runs 16 residues. The CDR3 loop is CSARDTPGGLGNTIYF. CDR3 DNA: TGCAGTGCTAGAGATACTCCGGGGGGGCTTGGGAACACCATATATTTT.

On this clone: A much bigger clone sits one base away, suggesting this may be a read error. The gene calls are TRBV5-1 and TRBJ2-1; D may be TRBD1 (6 bases). CDR1 is SGHRS, CDR2 YFSETQ, per germline. CDR3 length: 14 residues. V was trimmed by 0 bases and J by 7 bases, leaving 11 bases between them. The CDR3 is CASSLEGRGNEQFF. CDR3 DNA sequence: TGCGCCAGCAGCTTGGAGGGCAGGGGTAATGAGCAGTTCTTC.

The chain recombines TRBV3-1 with TRBJ1-6, with unresolved D. CDR3 length: 13 amino acids. Per germline, CDR1 LGHDT and CDR2 YNNKEL (reference sequence). The V end was cut by 3 bases, the J end by 8 bases, with 8 bases between. CDR3 nucleotides: TGTGCCAGCAGCCAGGGTGCGGATTCACCCCTCCACTTT. Protein: CASSQGADSPLHF.

With respect to this clone: The junction shows a germline mismatch at one end, possibly a read error. The chain links TRBV5-4 to TRBJ2-3; D remains ambiguous. From germline, CDR1 is SGHNT and CDR2 YYREEE (reference sequence). The CDR3 runs to 15 residues. The CDR3 spells CASSWDAEDTDTQYF. The CDR3 DNA follows: TGCGCCAGCAGCTGGGATGCCGAAGACACAGATACGCAGTATTTT. The full variable domain, with the rest looked up from reference TRBV5-4 and TRBJ2-3, is ETGVTQSPTHLIKTRGQQVTLRCSSQSGHNTVSWYQQALGQGPQFIFQYYREEENGRGNFPPRFSGLQFPNYSSELNVNALELDDSALYLCASSWDAEDTDTQYFGPGTRLTVL.

This clone was found a few times. CDR3 loop: CASSIDRGSYGYTF. The DNA of the CDR3 is TGTGCCAGTAGTATTGACAGGGGTTCATATGGCTACACCTTC. This chain links TRBV19 with TRBJ1-2; TRBD1 aligns across 8 bases. Germline trimming cut 3 bases from V and 5 bases from J; bases unmatched to any gene: 5. The CDR3 is made up of 14 amino acids. Germline values: CDR1 LNHDA, CDR2 SQIVND (reference sequence).